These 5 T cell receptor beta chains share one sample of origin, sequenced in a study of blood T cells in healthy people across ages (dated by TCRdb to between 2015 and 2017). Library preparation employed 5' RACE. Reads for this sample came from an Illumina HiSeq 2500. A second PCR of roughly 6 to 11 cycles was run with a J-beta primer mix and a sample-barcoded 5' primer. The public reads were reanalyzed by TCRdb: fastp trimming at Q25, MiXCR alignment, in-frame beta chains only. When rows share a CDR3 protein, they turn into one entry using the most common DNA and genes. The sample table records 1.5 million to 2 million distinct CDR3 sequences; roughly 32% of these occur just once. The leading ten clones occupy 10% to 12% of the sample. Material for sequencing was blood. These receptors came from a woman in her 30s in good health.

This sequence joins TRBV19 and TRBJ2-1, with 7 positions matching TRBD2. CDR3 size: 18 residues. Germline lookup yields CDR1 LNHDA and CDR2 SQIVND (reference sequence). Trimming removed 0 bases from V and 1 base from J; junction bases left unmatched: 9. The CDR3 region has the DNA TGTGCCAGTAGTATAGACCCGTCGGGCGGGAGTTCCTACAATGAGCAGTTCTTC. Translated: CASSIDPSGGSSYNEQFF.

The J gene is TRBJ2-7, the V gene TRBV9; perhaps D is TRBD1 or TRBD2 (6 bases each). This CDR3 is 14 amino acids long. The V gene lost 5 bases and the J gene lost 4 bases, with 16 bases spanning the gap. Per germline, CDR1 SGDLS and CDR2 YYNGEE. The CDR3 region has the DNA TGTGCCAGCAGTTCGAGGGGGGCAGGTTACGAGCAGTACTTC. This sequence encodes CASSSRGAGYEQYF.

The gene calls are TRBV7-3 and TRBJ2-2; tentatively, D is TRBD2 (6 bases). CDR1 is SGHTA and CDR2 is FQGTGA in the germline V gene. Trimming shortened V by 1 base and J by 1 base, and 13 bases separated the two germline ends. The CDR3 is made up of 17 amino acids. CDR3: CASSLMSGGRNTGELFF. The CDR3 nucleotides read TGTGCCAGCAGCTTAATGTCTGGGGGGAGGAACACCGGGGAGCTGTTTTTT.

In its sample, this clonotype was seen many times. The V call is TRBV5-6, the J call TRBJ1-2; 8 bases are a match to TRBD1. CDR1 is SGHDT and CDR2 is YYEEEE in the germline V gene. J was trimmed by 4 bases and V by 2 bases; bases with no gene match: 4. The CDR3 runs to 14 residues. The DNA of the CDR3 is TGTGCCAGCAGCTTCGGACAGGGAGGCTATGGCTACACCTTC. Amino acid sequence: CASSFGQGGYGYTF.

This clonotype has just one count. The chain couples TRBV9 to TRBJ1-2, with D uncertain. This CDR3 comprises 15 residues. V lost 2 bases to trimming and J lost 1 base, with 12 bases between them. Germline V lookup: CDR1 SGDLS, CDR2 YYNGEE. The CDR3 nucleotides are TGTGCCAGCAGCGTCTTCAGCCGAGATAACTATGGCTACACCTTC. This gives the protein CASSVFSRDNYGYTF.